This T cell receptor beta chain was captured by sequencing in a study of spatial heterogeneity in lung cancer. The V gene's germline CDR1 is GTSNPN and CDR2 SVGIG (reference sequence). V dropped 0 bases and J dropped 2 bases, with 14 bases sitting between them. CDR3 length: 16 residues. TCRdb re-called the 5' RACE reads through MiXCR, storing one row per CDR3 protein. The table records roughly 79,000 distinct CDR3 sequences, roughly 8% of them present only once. Time point meaning: sample taken at primary tumor resection. In this sample, this clonotype turned up a few times. The chain combines TRBV30 with TRBJ1-5; D is unclear. Here the sequenced sample was PBMCs, taken at surgery. The source is a male donor with early-stage non-small cell lung cancer. CDR3 in DNA: TGTGCCTGGAGTGTACTTGGGGTCGGGGGCAATCAGCCCCAGCATTTT. Amino acid sequence: CAWSVLGVGGNQPQHF.